Listed below are T cell receptor beta chains from one sample, sequenced in a study of blood T cells in healthy people across ages. TCRdb re-called the 5' RACE reads with MiXCR, one entry per CDR3 protein. Counted here are approximately 940,000 distinct CDR3 sequences, about 44% occurring once; the ten biggest clones make up roughly 13%. Material: blood. These receptors were taken from a man aged 25 to 45 in good health. Both conserved end residues are part of each CDR3. A D gene is named only where the DNA matches it firmly. Where a row states a size, it is once, few, many or the class of an expanded clone; other rows omit it.

TRBD2,few,TRBJ2-7,TRBV25-1,TGTGCCAGCAGTGATGCTACTAGCGGGACCACCTACGAGCAGTACTTC,CASSDATSGTTYEQYF
TRBD1,few,TRBJ1-1,TRBV7-9,TGTGCCAGCAGCTTGACAGGGATGGGGGTCACTGAAGCTTTCTTT,CASSLTGMGVTEAFF
NA,NA,TRBJ2-7,TRBV24-1,TGTGCCACCAGTGGCCGGGACATCACCTCATACGAGCAGTACTTC,CATSGRDITSYEQYF
NA,NA,TRBJ1-5,TRBV6-1,TGTGCCAGCAGCGGCACAGGAGGGTCCCCTCAGCCCCAGCATTTT,CASSGTGGSPQPQHF
NA,few,TRBJ2-1,TRBV6-5,TGTGCCAGCAGTTACTCGAGTAGCCCGGATGAGCAGTTCTTC,CASSYSSSPDEQFF
NA,NA,TRBJ2-7,TRBV7-2,TGTGCCAGCAGCTTAGTATTCTCGGGGAACGAGCAGTACTTC,CASSLVFSGNEQYF
TRBD2,once,TRBJ2-7,TRBV27,TGTGCCAGCAGTTTATCTACTAGCGGGCTTTACGAGCAGTACTTC,CASSLSTSGLYEQYF
TRBD1,few,TRBJ2-7,TRBV10-3,TGTGCCATCAGTGAAAGCCTGGACAGGGGGACCTACGAGCAGTACTTC,CAISESLDRGTYEQYF
NA,few,TRBJ2-3,TRBV5-1,TGCGCCAGCAGCCCAGTAGTTGGGGGTAGCACAGATACGCAGTATTTT,CASSPVVGGSTDTQYF
NA,few,TRBJ2-1,TRBV6-2/TRBV6-3,TGTGCCAGCAGGATAGCCGACTACAATGAGCAGTTCTTC,CASRIADYNEQFF
TRBD1,few,TRBJ2-7,TRBV7-9,TGTGCCAGCAGCTTAGGGACCTCGTGGGACAGGGGTTTTTCCGAGCAGTACTTC,CASSLGTSWDRGFSEQYF
TRBD2,few,TRBJ2-2,TRBV7-2,TGTGCCAGCAGCTTAGTGCGGGGGGGCACCGGGGAGCTGTTTTTT,CASSLVRGGTGELFF
NA,many,TRBJ2-3,TRBV5-1,TGTGCCAGCAGTTTCGGGCAAGGGACAGATACGCAGTATTTT,CASSFGQGTDTQYF
TRBD1,few,TRBJ1-1,TRBV11-3,TGTGCCAGCAGGGGACAGGGAAGGGGTGAAGCTTTCTTT,CASRGQGRGEAFF
TRBD2,many,TRBJ2-3,TRBV7-2,TGTGCCAGCAGCTTAGAACTAGCGAGGACAGATACGCAGTATTTT,CASSLELARTDTQYF
NA,NA,TRBJ2-5,TRBV30,TGTGCCTGGAGACTTGAAGAGGGGGAAGAGACCCAGTACTTC,CAWRLEEGEETQYF
NA,NA,TRBJ2-6,TRBV3-1,TGTGCCAGCAGCCGGGGAGCCGACCCCTATGGGGCCAACGTCCTGACTTTC,CASSRGADPYGANVLTF
NA,once,TRBJ1-6,TRBV14,TGTGCCAGCAGCCAGTGGGACGTGGATAATTCACCCCTCCACTTT,CASSQWDVDNSPLHF
TRBD1,few,TRBJ1-2,TRBV3-1,TGTGCCAGCAGCCAGCCCGGGACAGGGGACTATGGCTACACCTTC,CASSQPGTGDYGYTF
NA,once,TRBJ2-2,TRBV12-3/TRBV12-4,TGTGCCAGCAGTTTCCGGGCGGACACCGGGGAGCTGTTTTTT,CASSFRADTGELFF
NA,NA,TRBJ2-5,TRBV24-1,TGTGCCACCAGTGATTATTTCTCCAATGAGCAGTACTTC,CATSDYFSNEQYF
NA,NA,TRBJ2-6,TRBV6-2/TRBV6-3,TGTGCCAGCAGTTCCATGAACTCTGGGGCCAACGTCCTGACTTTC,CASSSMNSGANVLTF
NA,few,TRBJ2-1,TRBV12-3/TRBV12-4,TGTGCCAGCAGCTTTGGGCCGGGGGAGCAGTTCTTC,CASSFGPGEQFF
TRBD1,NA,TRBJ2-7,TRBV10-3,TGTGCCATCACCGGAACAGGGGGTCTTTACGAGCAGTACTTC,CAITGTGGLYEQYF
TRBD2,NA,TRBJ2-1,TRBV11-1,TGTGCCAGCAGCTTACGGGGGGGACTAGCGGGGGCGAGCTCCTACAATGAGCAGTTCTTC,CASSLRGGLAGASSYNEQFF
TRBD1,NA,TRBJ2-5,TRBV5-8,TGTGCCAGCAGCACTGGGACAGTGCTGGAGACCCAGTACTTC,CASSTGTVLETQYF
TRBD1,NA,TRBJ1-5,TRBV2,TGTGCCAGCCGAGAGAGGACAGGGGGTTTTGGCAATCAGCCCCAGCATTTT,CASRERTGGFGNQPQHF
TRBD1,NA,TRBJ2-7,TRBV6-5,TGTGCCAGCAGTTACTCGGGGACAGCATACGAGCAGTACTTC,CASSYSGTAYEQYF
NA,NA,TRBJ1-1,TRBV6-1,TGTGCCAGCAGTGAGAACAGGAGGTCCACTGAAGCTTTCTTT,CASSENRRSTEAFF
TRBD2,NA,TRBJ2-2,TRBV4-1,TGCGCCAGCAGCCTAAAAGCGGGGGTGGGGACCGGGGAGCTGTTTTTT,CASSLKAGVGTGELFF
TRBD2,few,TRBJ2-5,TRBV7-2,TGTGCCAGCACCCATCAAGCGGGGGGGCAGTACTTC,CASTHQAGGQYF
TRBD2,NA,TRBJ2-7,TRBV12-3/TRBV12-4,TGTGCCAGCAGTCCGGGGGTGGGACTAGCGGGTTCCTACGAGCAGTACTTC,CASSPGVGLAGSYEQYF
NA,NA,TRBJ1-4,TRBV12-3/TRBV12-4,TGTGCCAGCAGTCTACGGGGGAGTAATGAAAAACTGTTTTTT,CASSLRGSNEKLFF
NA,NA,TRBJ2-5,TRBV20-1,TGCAGTGCTCGCCACACTAGTATGGGTATCAATGAGCAGTACTTC,CSARHTSMGINEQYF
NA,few,TRBJ2-4,TRBV6-2/TRBV6-3,TGTGCCAGCACAGGCAAAAACATTCAGTACTTC,CASTGKNIQYF
NA,few,TRBJ2-5,TRBV6-5,TGTGCCGCAAGTAGGGGAGAGACCCAGTACTTC,CAASRGETQYF
NA,NA,TRBJ1-1,TRBV3-1,TGTGCCAGCAGCCAACAAGTTGGCCAGGCTTTCTTT,CASSQQVGQAFF
TRBD2,NA,TRBJ2-1,TRBV3-1,TGTGCCAGCAGCCATCCAGGACTAGCGGGGTCTCACAATGAGCGGTTCTTC,CASSHPGLAGSHNERFF
NA,NA,TRBJ2-1,TRBV29-1,TGCAGCGTTGAAGTAGGGGCTTCTTACTACAATGAGCAGTTCTTC,CSVEVGASYYNEQFF
NA,NA,TRBJ1-1,TRBV6-5,TGTACCAGCAGGGGTTATACTGAAGCTTTCTTT,CTSRGYTEAFF
NA,many,TRBJ2-7,TRBV10-3,TGTGCCATCAGTGACCTAGCAGGAGGGGCCTACGAGCAGTACTTC,CAISDLAGGAYEQYF
TRBD1,many,TRBJ2-7,TRBV20-1,TGCAGTGCTAGTGACAGGGGAGCCTCCTACGAGCAGTACTTC,CSASDRGASYEQYF
NA,NA,TRBJ1-4,TRBV5-1,TGCGCCAGCAGCTTCGGAGGAATTGGGACTAATGAAAAACTGTTTTTT,CASSFGGIGTNEKLFF
NA,NA,TRBJ2-7,TRBV6-5,TGTGCCAGCAGGCAAGGGGTTCCCTACGAGCAGTACTTC,CASRQGVPYEQYF
NA,few,TRBJ2-7,TRBV6-2/TRBV6-3,TGTGCCAGCAGAGTTAACTACGAGCAGTACTTC,CASRVNYEQYF
NA,NA,TRBJ2-3,TRBV3-1,TGTGCCAGCAGCCAAGGGACTACCCGCACAGATACGCAGTATTTT,CASSQGTTRTDTQYF
TRBD1,NA,TRBJ2-2,TRBV20-1,TGCAGTGCTTGGGACAGTCTCACCGGGGAGCTGTTTTTT,CSAWDSLTGELFF
NA,NA,TRBJ2-7,TRBV5-5,TGTGCCAGCAGGTCAGAGCGGTTTGCCTCCTACGAGCAGTACTTC,CASRSERFASYEQYF
NA,NA,TRBJ2-1,TRBV6-4,TGTACCAGCAGTGACTCTGACAGCTTGTATGAGCAGTTCTTC,CTSSDSDSLYEQFF
NA,NA,TRBJ2-5,TRBV18,TGTGCCAGCTCACCTCGACTGGCAGAAGAGACCCAGTACTTC,CASSPRLAEETQYF
NA,NA,TRBJ2-7,TRBV4-3,TGCGCCAGCAGCCAAGAAGAAAACGGGGTCGACGAGCAGTACTTC,CASSQEENGVDEQYF
TRBD1,NA,TRBJ2-5,TRBV27,TGTGCCAGCAGTTTACGACAGGGTTTTTGGGAGACCCAGTACTTC,CASSLRQGFWETQYF
NA,NA,TRBJ2-1,TRBV21-1,TGTGCCAGCCCGCAGGCGGGGTCCTACAATGAGCAGTTCTTC,CASPQAGSYNEQFF
TRBD1,NA,TRBJ2-7,TRBV27,TGTGCCAGCCAAGATCGGGACAGATACAATGAGCAGTACTTC,CASQDRDRYNEQYF
NA,few,TRBJ1-2,TRBV15,TGTGCCACCAGCAGAGATGGAAGCGCTAACTATGGCTACACCTTC,CATSRDGSANYGYTF
TRBD2,NA,TRBJ2-2,TRBV5-1,TGCGCCAGCAGCTTCAAGGAGCGGGGGACGAACACCGGGGAGCTGTTTTTT,CASSFKERGTNTGELFF
TRBD2,NA,TRBJ2-5,TRBV7-9,TGTGCCAGCAGCTTAGTGTTTGGGGAGCGGGGGGAAAAAGAGACCCAGTACTTC,CASSLVFGERGEKETQYF
TRBD2,few,TRBJ2-7,TRBV7-2,TGTGCCAGCAGCTTAATAGCGGGGGTGGGGAACGAGCAGTACTTC,CASSLIAGVGNEQYF
TRBD2,few,TRBJ2-5,TRBV9,TGTGCCAGCAGCGGGGGAGGTAGCGGGGTCTTACAAGAGACCCAGTACTTC,CASSGGGSGVLQETQYF